This T cell receptor beta chain stems from a study of blood T cell repertoires in COVID-19. Study-level information: The analysed material was cDNA or gDNA that came from T cells, B-cell-depleted T cells, or PBMCs.

Data came from immunoSEQ multiplex PCR; TCRdb stores just in-frame clones and leaves some out. The sample shows 290,000 or so clones, around 90% of them seen only once. Each participant's cohort was designated according to participant-reported clinical history. Germline V gene lookup returns CDR1 SGHDT and CDR2 YYEEEE. This CDR3 region has 13 residues. V was trimmed by 4 bases and J by 6 bases, leaving 11 bases between them. Sequenced input: PBMCs or T cells enriched from blood (not recorded which). The receptor was isolated from a woman in her 30s who had recovered from COVID-19. This sequence joins TRBV5-6 and TRBJ2-1; perhaps TRBD2 as D (6 bases). As DNA, the CDR3 is TGTGCCAGCAGCCCCGGGACTTTCAATGAGCAGTTCTTC. Translated, it gives CASSPGTFNEQFF.